The 26 T cell receptor beta chains listed next were all sequenced from one sample in a study of CD8+ T cells in alopecia areata. The treatment: oral pan-JAK inhibitor, 5-10 mg twice daily. RNA extraction and reverse transcription yielded cDNA as sequencing template. The repertoire was sequenced with immunoSEQ multiplex PCR; TCRdb's copy has only in-frame clones and lacks some. Of tens of thousands of clones in the sample, roughly two thirds are singletons; the top ten hold about 20%. The material was CD8+ T cells sorted from blood, obtained at week 4, from a patient treated with tofacitinib. These receptors all stem from a human donor with alopecia areata.

In nucleotides, the CDR3 is TGTGCTAGTGGTTTGGGCAGTTCTGAGCAGTTCTTC. Its translation is CASGLGSSEQFF. The chain couples TRBV12-5 to TRBJ2-1; D is ambiguous. Germline values: CDR1 LGHNT, CDR2 FRNRAP. This CDR3 spans 12 amino acids. Deletions cut 1 base from V and 9 bases from J, with 7 bases between.

The chain joins TRBV29-1 to TRBJ1-1; TRBD1 matches at 7 bases. In germline, CDR1 is SQVTM, CDR2 ANQGSEA. V shed 6 bases and J 0 bases; nucleotides not matched to a gene: 7. There are 14 residues in the CDR3. CDR3: CSVEKTGLNTEAFF. The CDR3 DNA sequence: TGCAGCGTGGAAAAGACAGGGCTGAACACTGAAGCTTTCTTT.

This clone was picked up one time. This sequence joins TRBV5-6 and TRBJ2-5; perhaps TRBD1 as D (6 bases). In germline, CDR1 is SGHDT, CDR2 YYEEEE. This CDR3 region has 15 residues. V gave up 3 bases and J gave up 1 base, with 13 bases separating them. The CDR3 DNA sequence: TGTGCCAGCAGCTACCAGGGGCAGAGCCAAGAGACCCAGTACTTC. It encodes CASSYQGQSQETQYF.

The chain couples TRBV27 to TRBJ2-1; maybe TRBD2 (6 bases). Germline assignment: CDR1 MNHEY and CDR2 SMNVEV (reference sequence). V lost 8 bases to trimming and J lost 0 bases, with 14 bases between them. The CDR3 contains 15 residues. The CDR3 here is CASLSGDSSYNEQFF. CDR3 nucleotide sequence: TGTGCCAGCCTTAGCGGAGACAGCTCCTACAATGAGCAGTTCTTC.

The chain couples TRBV27 to TRBJ1-4; D is undetermined. V shed 8 bases and J shed 0 bases, with 13 bases lying between them. The germline CDR1 and CDR2 sequences are MNHEY and SMNVEV (reference sequence). The CDR3 has 15 amino acids. The CDR3 DNA sequence: TGTGCCAGCCGCCCCCGGATTGCAACTAATGAAAAACTGTTTTTT. Residues: CASRPRIATNEKLFF.

The V call is TRBV9, the J call TRBJ2-7; weak D call: TRBD1 (6 bases). V lost 3 bases and J lost 3, with 13 bases in between. Germline-derived CDR1 and CDR2 are SGDLS and YYNGEE. This CDR3 is 14 amino acids long. DNA of the CDR3: TGTGCCAGCAGCGACCGGGACATTGGCTACGAGCAGTACTTC. Translated, it gives CASSDRDIGYEQYF. The full variable domain, in which reference TRBV9 and TRBJ2-7 provide the parts outside the CDR3, is DSGVTQTPKHLITATGQRVTLRCSPRSGDLSVYWYQQSLDQGLQFLIQYYNGEERAKGNILERFSAQQFPDLHSELNLSSLELGDSALYFCASSDRDIGYEQYFGPGTRLTVT.

This clone appeared a few times. A single base is all that separates this from a far larger clone, so a read error is likely. Other DNA sequences in the same sample also yield this CDR3. The rearrangement links TRBV7-2 to TRBJ2-1; D not resolved. CDR1 is SGHTA and CDR2 is FQGNSA in the germline V gene. The CDR3 loop spans 15 amino acids. V was shortened by 5 bases and J by 8 bases, with 19 bases between the two germline ends. CDR3 protein: CASSQDDRGSDEQFF. The CDR3 DNA reads as TGTGCCAGCAGCCAAGATGACCGCGGAAGCGATGAGCAGTTCTTC.

This chain connects TRBV5-4 to TRBJ2-4; D may correspond to TRBD1 or TRBD2 (5 bases each). Germline V gene sequence: CDR1 SGHNT, CDR2 YYREEE (reference sequence). The CDR3 length is 13 residues. V was clipped by 2 bases and J by 8 bases, with 11 bases between them. The CDR3 nucleotides are TGTGCCAGCAGCTTAAGAGGGGCGGACATTCAGTACTTC. Amino acid sequence: CASSLRGADIQYF.

The V gene is TRBV7-6, the J gene TRBJ1-1; 9 bases match TRBD1. Losses at the gene ends were 1 base for V and 4 bases for J; bases not matched to a gene: 4. The CDR3 is 15 residues long. CDR1 is SGHVS, CDR2 FNYEAQ, per germline. In DNA form, the CDR3 reads TGTGCCAGCAGCTTAGAGGGACAGGGCGGCACTGAAGCTTTCTTT. It codes for CASSLEGQGGTEAFF. The entire variable domain, with the rest obtained from reference TRBV7-6 and TRBJ1-1, is as follows: GAGVSQSPRYKVTKRGQDVALRCDPISGHVSLYWYRQALGQGPEFLTYFNYEAQQDKSGLPNDRFSAERPEGSISTLTIQRTEQRDSAMYRCASSLEGQGGTEAFFGQGTRLTVV.

This chain links TRBV29-1 with TRBJ1-1, with D perhaps TRBD1 (5 bases). Germline V gene lookup returns CDR1 SQVTM and CDR2 ANQGSEA. Trimming removed 5 bases from V and 0 bases from J, with 13 bases in between. The CDR3 extends over 14 amino acids. CDR3 DNA sequence: TGCAGCGTTCTCAGACGGGGCATGAACACTGAAGCTTTCTTT. As protein: CSVLRRGMNTEAFF.

The chain combines TRBV27 with TRBJ2-7; the D gene is possibly TRBD2 (6 bases). Germline loops: CDR1 MNHEY, CDR2 SMNVEV (reference sequence). Deletions cut 2 bases from V and 8 bases from J, with 7 bases between. This CDR3 has 11 amino acids. CDR3 loop: CASSLGGKQYF. CDR3 in DNA: TGTGCCAGCAGTTTAGGGGGGAAGCAGTACTTC.

The chain combines TRBV11-3 with TRBJ2-2; no definite D call. Deletions cut 5 bases from V and 2 bases from J, with 18 bases between. The CDR3 is made up of 17 amino acids. CDR1 SGHNT and CDR2 YENEEA come from the germline V gene. CDR3 sequence (DNA): TGTGCCAGCAGCCAATTGGAATCAGATGGAAACACCGGGGAGCTGTTTTTT. Protein: CASSQLESDGNTGELFF.

This clone was found once. CDR3 bases: TGTGCCTGGGACGCAGTAGGGTTGGGTGAAGCTTTCTTT. Translation gives CAWDAVGLGEAFF. This chain links TRBV30 with TRBJ1-1; D call uncertain. The V gene's germline CDR1 is GTSNPN and CDR2 SVGIG (reference sequence). The CDR3 is 13 amino acids. The V end was cut by 5 bases, the J end by 7 bases, with 17 bases between.

The CDR3 nucleotides are TGCAGCGTTGTTTTAGACAATGAGCAGTTCTTC. Protein: CSVVLDNEQFF. J is TRBJ2-1 and V is TRBV29-1; D is ambiguous. The CDR3 loop spans 11 amino acids. The V end lost 4 bases, the J end lost 5 bases, and 6 bases lay between the germline ends. Looked up from germline, CDR1 is SQVTM and CDR2 is ANQGSEA.

The chain employs TRBV29-1 and TRBJ2-1; D remains unclear. Germline V lookup: CDR1 SQVTM, CDR2 ANQGSEA. V was pared by 3 bases and J by 5 bases, with 2 bases between. The CDR3 loop spans 10 amino acids. The CDR3 coding sequence is TGCAGCGTTGAGGACAATGAGCAGTTCTTC. Residues: CSVEDNEQFF.

J is TRBJ2-1 and V is TRBV10-2; 12 positions match TRBD2. J lost 6 bases, V lost 5 bases, and 5 bases had no gene match. Per germline, CDR1 WSHSY and CDR2 SAAADI. The CDR3 runs 15 residues. The CDR3 DNA follows: TGCGCCAGCAGTCCTAGCGGGGGGGCTCCCAATGAGCAGTTCTTC. Translating gives CASSPSGGAPNEQFF.

CDR3 sequence: CASSVRDTKITMNTEAFF. The CDR3 DNA reads TGTGCCAGCAGCGTCCGGGACACCAAAATTACCATGAACACTGAAGCTTTCTTT. The V call is TRBV7-9, the J call TRBJ1-1, with D perhaps TRBD1 (6 bases). This CDR3 has 18 amino acids. The germline gives CDR1 SEHNR, CDR2 FQNEAQ (reference sequence). Trimming took off 5 bases at V and 0 bases at J, with 22 bases between the two ends.

Only a few counts were recorded for this clone. This CDR3 is CASSQDRDRVYNEQFF. The CDR3 bases are TGCGCCAGCAGCCAAGATAGGGACAGGGTTTACAATGAGCAGTTCTTC. The V call is TRBV4-3, the J call TRBJ2-1, with 9 bases matching TRBD1. After removal of 0 bases from V and 4 bases from J, the junction contained 4 bases not matched to a gene. The germline gives CDR1 LGHNA, CDR2 YSLEER. CDR3 length: 16 residues.

This chain connects TRBV30 to TRBJ2-7, with D possibly being TRBD1 or TRBD2 (5 bases each). This CDR3 has 16 residues. Germline loops: CDR1 GTSNPN, CDR2 SVGIG (reference sequence). Trimming took 0 bases from V and 5 from J, leaving 20 bases between them. The DNA for the CDR3 is TGTGCCTGGAGTGTACAAGGTGTTGCAGGGAGCGACGAGCAGTACTTC. Its translation is CAWSVQGVAGSDEQYF.

The V call is TRBV2, the J call TRBJ1-1, with a possible D match to TRBD1 (6 bases). V lost 4 bases to trimming and J lost 1 base, with 10 bases between them. The CDR3 totals 14 residues. Per the germline V gene, CDR1 is SNHLY and CDR2 is FYNNEI. The CDR3 loop is CASSAGVQNTEAFF. The CDR3 coding sequence is TGTGCCAGCAGTGCAGGGGTCCAGAACACTGAAGCTTTCTTT.

The chain employs TRBV13 and TRBJ1-6; TRBD1 aligns across 8 bases. Trimming at V came to 4 bases and at J to 9 bases, leaving 5 bases not matched to a gene. Per germline, CDR1 PRHDT and CDR2 FYEKMQ (reference sequence). CDR3 length: 14 residues. This chain's CDR3 is CASSSDRDPSPLHF. CDR3 sequence (DNA): TGTGCCAGCAGCTCGGACAGGGACCCTTCACCCCTCCACTTT.

The J gene is TRBJ2-7, the V gene TRBV29-1, with a tentative D call TRBD2 (7 bases). Germline V CDR1 and CDR2: SQVTM, ANQGSEA. V was cut by 4 bases and J by 3 bases, with 25 bases left in between. The CDR3 is 17 residues long. The CDR3 sequence: CSVVGGRPDRGGYEQYF. The CDR3, as DNA: TGCAGCGTTGTGGGGGGGCGCCCCGACCGAGGGGGCTACGAGCAGTACTTC.

CDR3 nucleotide sequence: TGCAGCGTAACACAGGGGGCTGAAGCTTTCTTT. Translated, it gives CSVTQGAEAFF. The gene calls are TRBV29-1 and TRBJ1-1; 8 positions agree with TRBD1. Trimming took 6 bases from V and 6 from J; bases not matched to a gene: 3. Germline V gene lookup returns CDR1 SQVTM and CDR2 ANQGSEA. This CDR3 is built from 11 residues. Combining the CDR3 with reference TRBV29-1 and TRBJ1-1 gives the whole variable domain SAVISQKPSRDICQRGTSLTIQCQVDSQVTMMFWYRQQPGQSLTLIATANQGSEATYESGFVIDKFPISRPNLTFSTLTVSNMSPEDSSIYLCSVTQGAEAFFGQGTRLTVV.

This chain links TRBV10-3 with TRBJ2-5; D remains unclear. Trimming took 0 bases from V and 2 from J, leaving 7 bases between them. Germline lookup yields CDR1 ENHRY and CDR2 SYGVKD. There are 14 residues in the CDR3. CDR3 DNA sequence: TGTGCCATCAGTGAGTCGACTCCACAAGAGACCCAGTACTTC. It translates to CAISESTPQETQYF.

J is TRBJ2-7 and V is TRBV30; no clear D gene. Germline CDR1 reads GTSNPN; CDR2 reads SVGIG (reference sequence). V was clipped by 3 bases and J by 5 bases, with 14 bases between them. The CDR3 has 13 amino acids. Here the CDR3 reads CAWSDNGVDEQYF. The CDR3 region has the DNA TGTGCCTGGAGCGATAATGGGGTGGACGAGCAGTACTTC.

This clone has just a few counts. This chain joins TRBV29-1 and TRBJ2-7; D may be TRBD1 (6 bases). The germline CDR1 and CDR2 sequences are SQVTM and ANQGSEA. The V end lost 6 bases, the J end lost 5 bases, and 11 bases lay between the germline ends. The CDR3 is 11 residues long. Here the CDR3 DNA reads TGCAGCGTCTTGGACAGTAACGAGCAGTACTTC. Its translation: CSVLDSNEQYF.